This TCR beta chain was observed in a study of Ad26.COV2.S vaccination and SARS-CoV-2 variants. Background on the study: Dosing was one shot or two shots 56 days apart.

Clones were read by immunoSEQ multiplex PCR, and TCRdb kept only the in-frame ones, dropping some. The table includes about 350,000 clones, 85% to 90% detected once. Indicated treatment: 19 received Ad26.COV2.S at low or high dose, single or two shots; 5 received placebo; per-sample allocation not given. All samples were drawn on day 63, counting from the first vaccine or placebo injection. The CDR3 runs 14 residues. Trimming took off 3 bases at V and 0 bases at J, with 5 bases between the two ends. The germline CDR1 and CDR2 sequences are SEHNR and FQNEAQ (reference sequence). The source was peripheral blood, collected in a trial of Ad26.COV2.S vaccine versus placebo. This chain joins TRBV7-9 and TRBJ2-2; weak D call: TRBD2 (5 bases). This receptor was identified in a person aged 18-65 years who received the Ad26.COV2.S COVID-19 vaccine or a placebo. CDR3 nucleotide sequence: TGTGCCAGCAGCTTTAGCGCGAACACCGGGGAGCTGTTTTTT. It specifies CASSFSANTGELFF.